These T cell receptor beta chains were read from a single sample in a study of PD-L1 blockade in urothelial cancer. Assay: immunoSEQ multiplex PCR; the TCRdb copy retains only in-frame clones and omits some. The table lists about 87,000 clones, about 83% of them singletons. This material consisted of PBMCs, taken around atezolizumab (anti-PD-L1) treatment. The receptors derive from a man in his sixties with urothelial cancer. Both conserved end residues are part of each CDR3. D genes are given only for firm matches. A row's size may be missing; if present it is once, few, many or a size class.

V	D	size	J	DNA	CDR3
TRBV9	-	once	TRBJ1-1	TGTGCCAGCAAAGGGGTCCAGAAATTCACTGAAGCTTTCTTT	CASKGVQKFTEAFF
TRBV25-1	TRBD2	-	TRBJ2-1	TGTGCCAGCAGTGAGCGGGGGACTAGCGGTGACAATGAGCAGTTCTTC	CASSERGTSGDNEQFF
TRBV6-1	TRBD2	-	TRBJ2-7	TGTGCCAGCAGTGGACTGATAGCGGGGAGCTCCTACGAGCAGTACTTC	CASSGLIAGSSYEQYF
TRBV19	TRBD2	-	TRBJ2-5	TGTGCCAGTAGTATCGGGGGACTAGCGGGGGACCGTTGGACCCAGTACTTC	CASSIGGLAGDRWTQYF
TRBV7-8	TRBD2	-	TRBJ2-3	TGTGCCAGCAGCTTTCCCAGCGGGGCAGATACGCAGTATTTT	CASSFPSGADTQYF
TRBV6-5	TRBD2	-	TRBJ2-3	TGTGCCAGCAGGGGACTAGTGGTGGATACGCAGTATTTT	CASRGLVVDTQYF
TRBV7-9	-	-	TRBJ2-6	TGTGCCAGCAGCTTAATTGCAGGTCTTGTCTCTGGGGCCAACGTCCTGACTTTC	CASSLIAGLVSGANVLTF
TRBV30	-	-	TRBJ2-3	TGTGCCTGGGAGGCCCTCGAGCGGACTAGCACAGATACGCAGTATTTT	CAWEALERTSTDTQYF
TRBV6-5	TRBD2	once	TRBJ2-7	TGTGCCAGCAGTTACGCCAGGGAGGGGACCTACGAGCAGTACTTC	CASSYAREGTYEQYF
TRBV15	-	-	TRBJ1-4	TGTGCCACCAGCAGAGATAAGGGCAGGGTGGGTGAAAAACTGTTTTTT	CATSRDKGRVGEKLFF
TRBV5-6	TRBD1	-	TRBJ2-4	TGTGCCAGCAGCTTCACAGGGGGCTCCAAAAACATTCAGTACTTC	CASSFTGGSKNIQYF
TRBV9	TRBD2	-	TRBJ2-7	TGTGCCAGCAGCCCCTGGACTACCGGGGGGGAGCAGTACTTC	CASSPWTTGGEQYF
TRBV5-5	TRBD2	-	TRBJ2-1	TGTGCCAGCAGACTGAGGACTAGCGGACAATCCTACAATGAGCAGTTCTTC	CASRLRTSGQSYNEQFF
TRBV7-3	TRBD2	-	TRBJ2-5	TGTGCCAGCAGCTTACGCGGGACTAGTGGCGAGACCCAGTACTTC	CASSLRGTSGETQYF
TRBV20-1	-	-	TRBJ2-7	TGCAGTGCTGGCGGGGCCTACGAGCAGTACTTC	CSAGGAYEQYF
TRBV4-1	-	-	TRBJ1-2	TGCGCCAGCAGCCCCCCCCGGGGAAGTTTCTATGGCTACACCTTC	CASSPPRGSFYGYTF
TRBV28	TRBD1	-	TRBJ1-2	TGTGCCAGCAGAGACAGGGAAGTGTATGGCTACACCTTC	CASRDREVYGYTF
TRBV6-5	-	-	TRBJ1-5	TGTGCCGGGACCTTGGGAGGTGGTGGCAATCAGCCCCAGCATTTT	CAGTLGGGGNQPQHF
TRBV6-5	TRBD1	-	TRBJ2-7	TGTGCCAGCAGTCGTACAGGGGGCTCCTACGAGCAGTACTTC	CASSRTGGSYEQYF
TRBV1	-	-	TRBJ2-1	TGCACCAGCAGCCGGGATAAAGGGACAGGTGGTTCCTACAATGAGCAGTTCTTC	CTSSRDKGTGGSYNEQFF
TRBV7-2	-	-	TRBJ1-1	TGTGCCAGCAGCTTATCCTCAGGGGAGGGCACTGAAGCTTTCTTT	CASSLSSGEGTEAFF
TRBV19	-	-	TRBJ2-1	TGTGCCAGTAGTATCCAGGGGTATACGGACAATGAGCAGTTCTTC	CASSIQGYTDNEQFF
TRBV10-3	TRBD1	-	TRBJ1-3	TGTGCCATCAGGGATACAGGGGCCGGAAACACCATATATTTT	CAIRDTGAGNTIYF
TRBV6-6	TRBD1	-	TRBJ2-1	TGTGCCACCCAGACAGGGAACTCCTACAATGAGCAGTTCTTC	CATQTGNSYNEQFF
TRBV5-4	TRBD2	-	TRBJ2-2	TGTGCCAGCAGCTTATCAGCGGGGCGATACACCGGGGAGCTGTTTTTT	CASSLSAGRYTGELFF
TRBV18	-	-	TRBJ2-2	TGTGCCAGCTCACCACGGGCTAGCTCGAACACCGGGGAGCTGTTTTTT	CASSPRASSNTGELFF
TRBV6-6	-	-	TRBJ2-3	TGTGCCAGCTTCTTATCTAGCACAGATACGCAGTATTTT	CASFLSSTDTQYF
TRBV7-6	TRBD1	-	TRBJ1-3	TGTGCCAGCAGCTTCCCCGGGACAGGGGCTGGAAACACCATATATTTT	CASSFPGTGAGNTIYF
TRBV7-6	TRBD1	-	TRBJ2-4	TGTGCCAGCAGCCCAGGACAGGGAGCCAAAAACATTCAGTACTTC	CASSPGQGAKNIQYF
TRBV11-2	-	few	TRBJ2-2	TGTGCCAGCAGCTTAGATCAGGCAGCCGGGGAGCTGTTTTTT	CASSLDQAAGELFF
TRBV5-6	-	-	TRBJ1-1	TGTGCCAGCAGCTTTGACAGTAGTACTTTTCAAGCTTTCTTT	CASSFDSSTFQAFF
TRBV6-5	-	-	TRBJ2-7	TGTGCCAGTATCGGGCGGACAGCTTTCTCCTACGAGCAGTACTTC	CASIGRTAFSYEQYF
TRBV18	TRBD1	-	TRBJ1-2	TGTGCCAGCTCACCGCCCTCGACAGGGGGCACTAACTATGGCTACACCTTC	CASSPPSTGGTNYGYTF
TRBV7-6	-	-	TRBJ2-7	TGCGCCAGCAGCTTAGAAGCGGCGTGGGCCGAGCAGTACTTC	CASSLEAAWAEQYF
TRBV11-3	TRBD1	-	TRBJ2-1	TGTGCCAGCAAAAGGGACAGGGGGACAGGTGAGCAGTTCTTC	CASKRDRGTGEQFF
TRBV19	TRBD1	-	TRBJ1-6	TGTGCCAGTAGTGGGGACAGGGAGGATTCACCCCTCCACTTT	CASSGDREDSPLHF
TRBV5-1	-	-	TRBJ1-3	TGCGCCAGCAGCTTGGGCGGAGTAAACACCATATATTTT	CASSLGGVNTIYF
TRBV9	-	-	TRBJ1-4	TGTGCCAGCAGCGTAGGGAACAGAAATGAAAAACTGTTTTTT	CASSVGNRNEKLFF
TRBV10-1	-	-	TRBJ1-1	TGCGCCAGCAGTGAGCCGGGCACTGAAGCTTTCTTT	CASSEPGTEAFF
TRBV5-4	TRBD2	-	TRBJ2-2	TGTGCCAGCAGCTTGGCCCTAGCGGGAGCCGGGGAGCTGTTTTTT	CASSLALAGAGELFF
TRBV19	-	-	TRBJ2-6	TGTGCCAGTAGTGTTCGGACTCACTCTGGGGCCAACGTCCTGACTTTC	CASSVRTHSGANVLTF
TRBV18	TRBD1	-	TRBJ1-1	TGTGCCAGCTCACCGTACGACAGGGCCGTTGAAGCTTTCTTT	CASSPYDRAVEAFF
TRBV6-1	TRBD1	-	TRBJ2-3	TGTGCCAGCGGTCTCCGGGACAGGGGAGCAGATACGCAGTATTTT	CASGLRDRGADTQYF
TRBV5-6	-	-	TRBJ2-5	TGTGCCAGCAGCTTAAGCGCCCCAGCGTATCAAGAGACCCAGTACTTC	CASSLSAPAYQETQYF
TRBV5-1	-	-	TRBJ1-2	TGCGCCAGCAGCTTGGAGGGAGACTATGGCTACACCTTC	CASSLEGDYGYTF
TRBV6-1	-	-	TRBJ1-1	TGTGCCAGCAGTGAACGGTTGAGGGTGAACACTGAAGCTTTCTTT	CASSERLRVNTEAFF
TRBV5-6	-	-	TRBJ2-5	TGTGCCAGCAGTTTTGCGACAGAGGAGACCCAGTACTTC	CASSFATEETQYF
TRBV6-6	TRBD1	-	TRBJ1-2	TGTGCCAGCAGTCTGACGGGACAGACACCTAATGGCTACACCTTC	CASSLTGQTPNGYTF
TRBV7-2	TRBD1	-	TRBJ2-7	TGTGCCAGCACCCTTAGCCCCGGACAGGGGACCTACGAGCAGTACTTC	CASTLSPGQGTYEQYF